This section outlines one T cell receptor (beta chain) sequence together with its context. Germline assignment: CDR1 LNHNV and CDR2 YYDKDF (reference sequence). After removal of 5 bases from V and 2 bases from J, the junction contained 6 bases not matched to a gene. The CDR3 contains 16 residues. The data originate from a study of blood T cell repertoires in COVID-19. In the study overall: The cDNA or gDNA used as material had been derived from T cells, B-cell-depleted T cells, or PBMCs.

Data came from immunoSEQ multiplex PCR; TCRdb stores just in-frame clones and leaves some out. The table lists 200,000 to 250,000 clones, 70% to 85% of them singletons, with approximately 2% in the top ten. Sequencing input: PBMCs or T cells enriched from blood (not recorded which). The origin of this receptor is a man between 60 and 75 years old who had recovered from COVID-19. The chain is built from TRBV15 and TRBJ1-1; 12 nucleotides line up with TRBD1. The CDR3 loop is CATSPRDRGPNTEAFF. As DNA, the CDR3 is TGTGCCACCAGCCCCCGGGACAGGGGGCCAAACACTGAAGCTTTCTTT.